This T cell receptor beta chain came from a study of a mutant IDH1 vaccine in newly diagnosed glioma. About the research overall: Before enrollment, the patients had been treated with radiotherapy alone, temozolomide alone, or both together. Most of them had received both. Study results and limitations: There were vaccine-induced immune responses in more than 85% of the patients. Seemingly, pseudoprogression had no relation to changes in the top peripheral T cell clonotypes.

Trimming left V 3 bases short and J 8 bases short, with 8 bases between. The CDR3 is 12 amino acids. CDR1 SGHRS and CDR2 YFSETQ come from the germline V gene. Time point meaning: baseline, week 1 (first vaccination visit). Stated treatment: pre-vaccination baseline after standard-of-care therapy. The donor cohort comprised cases of new WHO grade 3 or 4 IDH1-mutant, ATRX-lost astrocytoma. A remark on this clone: The antigen is not known.

The protocol was immunoSEQ multiplex PCR, while the TCRdb copy is restricted to in-frame clones and leaves out a portion. The sample lists approximately 70,000 clones, 80% to 90% seen once, with over 2.5% in the top ten. This TCR was sampled from a man younger than 40 with glioma. This specimen consisted of PBMCs, obtained from a glioma patient treated with radiotherapy, temozolomide or both. The chain links TRBV5-1 to TRBJ2-2, with D possibly matching TRBD1 (6 bases). CDR3 protein: CASSYRAGELFF. In DNA, the CDR3 is TGCGCCAGCAGCTACAGGGCTGGGGAGCTGTTTTTT.